This T cell receptor beta chain was sequenced in a study of T cell responses to AZD1222 COVID-19 vaccine. In regard to this clone: No antigen is known for it.

Study-wide results and limits: The peak T cell response came first, and repertoires were sampled only after it. Just 5 or 6 AZD1222 recipients tested seropositive at baseline. Following two doses of AZD1222, Spike-specific TCR breadth and depth rose. Reports indicate that nearly half of spike-specific TCRs are directed at unmutated variant regions.

Germline assignment: CDR1 LGHNA and CDR2 YSLEER. Trimming cost V 0 bases and J 6 bases, with 6 bases left between them. This CDR3 is built from 13 residues. Clones were sequenced by immunoSEQ multiplex PCR, and TCRdb holds only the in-frame ones, with some missing. The sample records over 95,000 clones, 70% to 85% being singletons. The source was peripheral blood, collected 28 days after the second AZD1222 dose. V usage is TRBV4-3 and J usage is TRBJ2-1; D call uncertain. The clonotype originates from an adult who received the AZD1222 COVID-19 vaccine. Written as DNA, the CDR3 is TGCGCCAGCAGCCAAGATACTGGCAATGAGCAGTTCTTC. It codes for CASSQDTGNEQFF.